This is a list of T cell receptor beta chains from one sample in a study of molecular identifiers for immune sequencing clone quantification. TCRdb recomputed calls from the PCR reads with MiXCR, one row per CDR3 protein. The sample lists 490,000 or so distinct CDR3 sequences; 20% to 25% were seen once. Sequences were obtained from naive CD8+ T cells from blood, with Jurkat cell RNA spiked in. These TCRs come from a human donor in good health. Some libraries in this study had Jurkat cell RNA spiked in. The CDR3 runs from the conserved cysteine through the conserved F or W. A D gene is named only where the DNA matches it firmly. The size entry is marked missing in some rows and otherwise reads once, few, many or a size class.

clone_size j_call d_call v_call cdr3_nt cdr3_aa
many TRBJ2-3 NA TRBV6-5 TGTGCCAGCAACCCCCGGGAGTATCAAGATACGCAGTATTTT CASNPREYQDTQYF
NA TRBJ2-7 TRBD2 TRBV6-2/TRBV6-3 TGTGCCACCAGCATCCGGTTAAGCGGGAGGGCTGCCGAGCAGTACTTC CATSIRLSGRAAEQYF
few TRBJ1-4 TRBD1 TRBV27 TGTGCCAGCAGTTTATCGGGACAGGGGGCGGCTAATGAAAAACTGTTTTTT CASSLSGQGAANEKLFF
many TRBJ2-7 NA TRBV30 TGTGCCTGGAGTGACAACTACGAGCAGTACTTC CAWSDNYEQYF
many TRBJ2-2 TRBD1 TRBV24-1 TGTGCCACCAGTGATCCTACAGGGGAGTCATTCGGCGACACCGGGGAGCTGTTTTTT CATSDPTGESFGDTGELFF
few TRBJ2-1 NA TRBV27 TGTGCCAGCAGTTTACTGGAGAACTACAATGAGCAGTTCTTC CASSLLENYNEQFF
few TRBJ1-2 TRBD1 TRBV4-3 TGCGCCAGCAGCCAAGCCGGGACAGTCGACTACACCTTC CASSQAGTVDYTF
NA TRBJ1-1 NA TRBV12-3/TRBV12-4 TGTGCCAGCAGTTTAGGCGGCACTGAAGCTCTCTTT CASSLGGTEALF
many TRBJ2-1 TRBD1 TRBV5-1 TGCGCCAGCAGCTCGACAGGGTCCTTTGAGCAGTTCTTC CASSSTGSFEQFF
few TRBJ1-3 NA TRBV4-3 TGCGCCAGCAGTTGGTCCAGGGCTGGAAACACCATATATTTT CASSWSRAGNTIYF
many TRBJ2-4 TRBD2 TRBV5-4 TGTGCCAGCAGTTTAGCGGGGGAAAACATTCAGTACTTC CASSLAGENIQYF
NA TRBJ1-5 TRBD1 TRBV4-1 TGCGCCAGCAGCCAAGATCGGACAGGCCTGAGCAATCAGCCCCAGCATTTT CASSQDRTGLSNQPQHF
few TRBJ2-5 TRBD1 TRBV7-6 TGTGCCAGCAGCTTAGATCTCCGGGACAGACAAGAGACCCAGTACTTC CASSLDLRDRQETQYF
few TRBJ2-7 TRBD2 TRBV4-2 TGTGCCAGCAGCCAAGAAAGCGGGAGGAAAAAATACGAGCAGTACTTC CASSQESGRKKYEQYF
NA TRBJ1-2 TRBD1 TRBV2 TGTGCCAGCAGCGGACAGGAGGTCAACTATGGCTACACCTTC CASSGQEVNYGYTF
many TRBJ2-3 TRBD2 TRBV7-2 TGTGCCAGCAGCTTAAGGACTAGCGGGAGTGATACGCAGTATTTT CASSLRTSGSDTQYF
NA TRBJ2-1 NA TRBV11-2 TGTGCCAGCAGCTTAGTGGTAGGGTCACTCTACAATGAGCAGTTCTTC CASSLVVGSLYNEQFF
many TRBJ2-1 NA TRBV4-3 TGCGCCAGCAGCCAGGGGACCTACAATGAGCAGTTCTTC CASSQGTYNEQFF
NA TRBJ2-2 TRBD1 TRBV7-9 TGTGCCAGCAGCTCCCCCGGGACAGCCGGGGAGCTGTTTTTT CASSSPGTAGELFF
few TRBJ2-1 TRBD2 TRBV7-9 TGTGCCAGCAGAGGGGGACTAGCGGGGGACTATGAGCAGTTCTTC CASRGGLAGDYEQFF
NA TRBJ2-5 NA TRBV6-2/TRBV6-3 TGTGCCAGCAACCCCGGGACACGATTCGAGACCCAGTACTTC CASNPGTRFETQYF
NA TRBJ1-5 NA TRBV19 TGTGCCAGTAGCCGGCACTCTGGGGGCAATCAGCCCCAGCATTTT CASSRHSGGNQPQHF
many TRBJ2-5 NA TRBV5-4 TGTGCCAGCAGCTTTAACCACCAAGAGACCCAGTACTTC CASSFNHQETQYF
NA TRBJ2-1 NA TRBV30 TGTGCCTGGGGTGTACACGGGGTTGAGCAGTTCTTC CAWGVHGVEQFF
many TRBJ2-1 TRBD2 TRBV7-9 TGTGCCAGCAGGTCCGGGGGGGCGGATGAGCAGTTCTTC CASRSGGADEQFF
NA TRBJ2-1 NA TRBV30 TGTGCCTGGAGTGTAGGTCGCTCGTTTTACAATGAGCAGTTCTTC CAWSVGRSFYNEQFF
NA TRBJ2-3 TRBD1 TRBV19 TGTGCCAGTGGCTGGACAGGCGGACTTTTTTCTAGCACAGATACGCAGTACTTT CASGWTGGLFSSTDTQYF
many TRBJ1-1 NA TRBV5-1 TGCGCCAGCAGCTTGGAGGTACACCTGGCGGGTGACACTGAAGCTTTCTTT CASSLEVHLAGDTEAFF
NA TRBJ2-3 TRBD2 TRBV10-3 TGTGCCATCAGTGAGTCTCCTAGCGGGGTCACAGATACGCAGTATTTT CAISESPSGVTDTQYF
many TRBJ2-2 NA TRBV6-5 TGTGCCAGCAGTTACAGCACCGATCACACCGGGGAGCTGTTTTTT CASSYSTDHTGELFF
many TRBJ2-3 TRBD2 TRBV28 TGTGCCAGCAGCCAACGACTAGCGGGATACACTAGCACAGATACGCAGTATTTT CASSQRLAGYTSTDTQYF
NA TRBJ2-2 TRBD1 TRBV4-3 TGCGCCAGCAGCCATTCGTGGGGGGACAGGGGCACCGGGGAGCTGTTTTTT CASSHSWGDRGTGELFF
many TRBJ2-7 NA TRBV28 TGTGCCAGCAGTTTACGTGGGTGGGACGAGCAGTACTTC CASSLRGWDEQYF
few TRBJ2-1 TRBD2 TRBV5-1 TGCGCCAGCAGCTTGAACATTATTAGGGGCGGGAGGGCCGGACCCCATGAGCAGTTCTTC CASSLNIIRGGRAGPHEQFF
many TRBJ2-7 NA TRBV7-9 TGTGCCAGCAGCTCTAGTTTAAATCAACAGGGCCTTGCGTACGAGCAGTACTTC CASSSSLNQQGLAYEQYF
few TRBJ2-7 NA TRBV7-2 TGTGCCAGCAGCTTAGTTACAGGGACGGACGAGCAGTACTTC CASSLVTGTDEQYF
many TRBJ1-5 NA TRBV27 TGTGCCAGCACCTCTAGTGGCAGCAATCAGCCCCAGCATTTT CASTSSGSNQPQHF
few TRBJ2-5 NA TRBV7-6 TGTGCCAGCAGCTCGCGTGAACGGACGAAGCCGTCCCAAGAGACCCAGTACTTC CASSSRERTKPSQETQYF
few TRBJ2-3 TRBD2 TRBV11-2 TGTGCCAGCAGCTTAGTCGGGTTTAGCGGGAGCACAGATACGCAGTATTTT CASSLVGFSGSTDTQYF
few TRBJ2-7 TRBD1 TRBV27 TGTGCCAGCAGTCGTGTGACCGGGACAGGGGCCTACGAGCAGTACTTC CASSRVTGTGAYEQYF
many TRBJ1-6 NA TRBV4-3 TGCGCCAGCAGCCAAGATCTGCTGGGGCCTGGAGCACCCCTCCACTTT CASSQDLLGPGAPLHF
few TRBJ1-1 NA TRBV16 TGTGCCAGCAGCCAATCGGGGTTCGTTGGGGGCTCGGGCACTGAAGCTTTCTTT CASSQSGFVGGSGTEAFF
many TRBJ2-3 TRBD2 TRBV20-1 TGCAGTGCTCCCGTAGGGCGGGGGTTCACAGATACGCAGTATTTT CSAPVGRGFTDTQYF
few TRBJ1-2 TRBD1 TRBV7-9 TGTGCCAGCAGCCCCTCGTCGGACAGGCTAACCAGAGGCTACACCTTC CASSPSSDRLTRGYTF
many TRBJ2-3 NA TRBV27 TGTGCCAGCAGTTTAAACCCCATCGGCACAGATACGCAGTATTTT CASSLNPIGTDTQYF
many TRBJ2-3 NA TRBV5-6 TGTGCCAGCAGCGGGGCCTCGAATACGCAGTATTTT CASSGASNTQYF
few TRBJ2-5 NA TRBV6-2/TRBV6-3 TGTGCCAGCAGTTACGGTGGGGGCCGTTTAGAGACCCAGTACTTC CASSYGGGRLETQYF
NA TRBJ2-2 NA TRBV5-1 TGCGCCAGCAGCCAGGGACATTCCGGGGAGCTGTTTTTT CASSQGHSGELFF
NA TRBJ2-7 NA TRBV6-2/TRBV6-3 TGTGCCAGCAGGAGTATGGCGGGGACCTACGAGCAGTACTTC CASRSMAGTYEQYF
many TRBJ2-6 TRBD1 TRBV28 TGTGCCAGCAGTATAACAGGGGGCGCTGGGGCCAACGTCCTGACTTTC CASSITGGAGANVLTF
NA TRBJ2-3 NA TRBV4-1 TGCGCCAGCAGCCAAGGGGTCCCTAGCACAGATACGCAGTATTTT CASSQGVPSTDTQYF
few TRBJ2-5 NA TRBV12-3/TRBV12-4 TGTGCCAGCAGTTATGGAGGGGGGGCACTCCAAGAGACCCAGTACTTC CASSYGGGALQETQYF